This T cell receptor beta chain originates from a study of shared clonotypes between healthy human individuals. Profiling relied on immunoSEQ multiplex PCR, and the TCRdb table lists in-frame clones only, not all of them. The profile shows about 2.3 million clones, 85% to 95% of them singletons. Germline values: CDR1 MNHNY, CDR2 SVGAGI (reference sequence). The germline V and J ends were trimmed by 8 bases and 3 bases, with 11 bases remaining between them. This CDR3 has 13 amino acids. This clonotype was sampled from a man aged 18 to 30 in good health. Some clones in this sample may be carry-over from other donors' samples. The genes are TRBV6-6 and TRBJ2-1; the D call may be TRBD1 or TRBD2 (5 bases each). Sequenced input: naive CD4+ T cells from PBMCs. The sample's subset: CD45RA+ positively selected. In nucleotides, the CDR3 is TGTGCCAGCCTCCGGGACGGCTACAATGAGCAGTTCTTC. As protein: CASLRDGYNEQFF.